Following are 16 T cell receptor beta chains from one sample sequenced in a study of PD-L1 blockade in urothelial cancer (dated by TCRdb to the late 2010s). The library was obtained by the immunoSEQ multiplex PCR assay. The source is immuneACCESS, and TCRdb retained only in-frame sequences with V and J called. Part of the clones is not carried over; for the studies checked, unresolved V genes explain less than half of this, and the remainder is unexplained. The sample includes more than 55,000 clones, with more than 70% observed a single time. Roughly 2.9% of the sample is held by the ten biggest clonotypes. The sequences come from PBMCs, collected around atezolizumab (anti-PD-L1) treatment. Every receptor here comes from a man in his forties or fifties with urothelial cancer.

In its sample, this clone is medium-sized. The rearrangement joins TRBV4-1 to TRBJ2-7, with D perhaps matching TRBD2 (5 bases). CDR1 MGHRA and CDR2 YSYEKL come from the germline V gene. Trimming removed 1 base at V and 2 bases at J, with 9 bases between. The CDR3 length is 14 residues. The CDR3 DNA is TGCGCCAGCAGCCAAGTCGGGGAAACCTACGAGCAGTACTTC. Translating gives CASSQVGETYEQYF.

CDR3 bases: TGTGCCAGCAGTGAACGACTAGCGATCTACGAGCAGTACTTC. Translation: CASSERLAIYEQYF. This chain joins TRBV2 and TRBJ2-7, with TRBD2 identical over 8 bases. Per the germline V gene, CDR1 is SNHLY and CDR2 is FYNNEI. The CDR3 covers 14 residues. The V segment lost 2 bases and the J segment 3 bases; nucleotides outside the gene matches: 3.

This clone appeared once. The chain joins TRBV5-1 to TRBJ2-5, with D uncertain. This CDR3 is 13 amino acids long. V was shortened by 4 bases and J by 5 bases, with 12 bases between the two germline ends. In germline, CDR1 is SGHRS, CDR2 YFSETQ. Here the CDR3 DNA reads TGCGCCAGCAGCCACGAGTGGTTGGAGACCCAGTACTTC. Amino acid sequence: CASSHEWLETQYF.

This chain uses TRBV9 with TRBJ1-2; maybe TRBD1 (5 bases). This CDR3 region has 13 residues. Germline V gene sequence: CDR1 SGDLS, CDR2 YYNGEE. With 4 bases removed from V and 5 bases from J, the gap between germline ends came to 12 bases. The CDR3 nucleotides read TGTGCCAGCAGCCAGCGGGGGGATTATGGCTACACCTTC. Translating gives CASSQRGDYGYTF.

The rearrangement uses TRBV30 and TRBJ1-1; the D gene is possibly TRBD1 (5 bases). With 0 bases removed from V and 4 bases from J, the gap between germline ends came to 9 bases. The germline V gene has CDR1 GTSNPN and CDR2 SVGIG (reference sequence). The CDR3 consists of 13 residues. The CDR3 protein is CAWSVGVGTEAFF. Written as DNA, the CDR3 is TGTGCCTGGAGTGTAGGGGTAGGCACTGAAGCTTTCTTT.

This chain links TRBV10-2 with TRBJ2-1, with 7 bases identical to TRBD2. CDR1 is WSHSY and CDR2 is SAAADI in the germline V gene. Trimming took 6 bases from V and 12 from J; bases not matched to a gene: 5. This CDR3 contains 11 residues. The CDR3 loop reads CASSAWGGQFF. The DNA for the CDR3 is TGCGCCAGCAGCGCTTGGGGGGGGCAGTTCTTC.

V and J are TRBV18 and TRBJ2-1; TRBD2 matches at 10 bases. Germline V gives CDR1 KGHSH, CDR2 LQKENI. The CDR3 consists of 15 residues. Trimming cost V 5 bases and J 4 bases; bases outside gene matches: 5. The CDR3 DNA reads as TGTGCCAGCTCATCGCTAGCGGGAGCGTACAATGAGCAGTTCTTC. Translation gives CASSSLAGAYNEQFF.

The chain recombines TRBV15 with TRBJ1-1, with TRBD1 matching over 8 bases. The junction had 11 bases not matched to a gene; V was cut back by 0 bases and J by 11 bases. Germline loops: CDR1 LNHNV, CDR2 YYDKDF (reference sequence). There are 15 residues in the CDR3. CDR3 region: CATSRDPGGSKRAFF. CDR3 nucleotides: TGTGCCACCAGCAGAGATCCAGGGGGCTCAAAAAGGGCTTTCTTT.

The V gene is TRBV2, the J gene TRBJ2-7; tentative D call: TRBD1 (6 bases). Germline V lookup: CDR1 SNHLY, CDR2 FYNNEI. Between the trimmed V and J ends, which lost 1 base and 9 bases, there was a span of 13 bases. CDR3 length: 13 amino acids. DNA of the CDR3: TGTGCCAGCAGTGAAGGACTGTGGGGGCGGCAGTACTTC. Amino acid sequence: CASSEGLWGRQYF.

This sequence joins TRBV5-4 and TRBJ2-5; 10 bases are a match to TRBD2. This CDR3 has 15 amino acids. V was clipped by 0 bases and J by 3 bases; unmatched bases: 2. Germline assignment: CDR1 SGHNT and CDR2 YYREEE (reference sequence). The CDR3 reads CASSLVAGGKETQYF. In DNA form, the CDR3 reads TGTGCCAGCAGCTTGGTAGCGGGAGGAAAAGAGACCCAGTACTTC.

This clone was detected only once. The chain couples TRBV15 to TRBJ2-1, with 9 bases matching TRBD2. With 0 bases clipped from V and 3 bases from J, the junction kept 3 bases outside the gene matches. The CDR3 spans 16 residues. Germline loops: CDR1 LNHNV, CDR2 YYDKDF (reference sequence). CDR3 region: CATSRDSGSSYNEQFF. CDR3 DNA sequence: TGTGCCACCAGCAGAGATAGCGGGAGCAGCTACAATGAGCAGTTCTTC.

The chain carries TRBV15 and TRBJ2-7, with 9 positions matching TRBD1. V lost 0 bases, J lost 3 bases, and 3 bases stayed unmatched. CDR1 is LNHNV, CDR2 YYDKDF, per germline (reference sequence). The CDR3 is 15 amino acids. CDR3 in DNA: TGTGCCACCAGCAGAGATCAGGGACAGGGCTACGAGCAGTACTTC. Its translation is CATSRDQGQGYEQYF.

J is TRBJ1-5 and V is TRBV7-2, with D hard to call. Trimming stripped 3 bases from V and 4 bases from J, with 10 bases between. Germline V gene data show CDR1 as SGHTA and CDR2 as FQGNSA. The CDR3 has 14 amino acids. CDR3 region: CASSFNSANQPQHF. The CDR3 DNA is TGTGCCAGCAGCTTCAATAGTGCGAATCAGCCCCAGCATTTT.

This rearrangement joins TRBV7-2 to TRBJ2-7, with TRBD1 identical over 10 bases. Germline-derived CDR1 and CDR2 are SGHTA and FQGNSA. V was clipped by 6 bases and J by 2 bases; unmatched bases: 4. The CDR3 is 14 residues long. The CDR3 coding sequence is TGTGCCAGCAGTGGACAGGGGGGCACCTACGAGCAGTACTTC. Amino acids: CASSGQGGTYEQYF.

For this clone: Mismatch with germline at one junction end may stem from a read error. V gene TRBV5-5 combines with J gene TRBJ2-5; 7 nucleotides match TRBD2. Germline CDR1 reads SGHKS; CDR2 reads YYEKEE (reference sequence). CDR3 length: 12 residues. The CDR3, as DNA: TGTGCCAGCAGCCCCTATGGGGGACTAATTCACTTC. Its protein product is CASSPYGGLIHF.

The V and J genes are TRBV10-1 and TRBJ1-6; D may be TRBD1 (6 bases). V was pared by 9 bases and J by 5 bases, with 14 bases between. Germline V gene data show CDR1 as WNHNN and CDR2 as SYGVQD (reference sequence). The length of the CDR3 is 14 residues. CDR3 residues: CASWRQGNNSPLHF. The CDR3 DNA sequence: TGCGCCAGTTGGCGTCAGGGGAATAATTCACCCCTCCACTTT.